This T cell receptor beta chain was sequenced in a study of spatial heterogeneity in lung cancer. Study in general: The donor group consisted of 72 patients who had untreated, early-stage non-small cell lung cancer.

In TCRdb, the 5' RACE reads were re-called with MiXCR into one record per CDR3 protein. The sample contains roughly 26,000 distinct CDR3 sequences, around 5.8% of which appear only once. At least ten counts were recorded for this clonotype. The germline V and J ends were trimmed by 5 bases and 5 bases, with 4 bases remaining between them. CDR3 length: 11 residues. Germline V gene sequence: CDR1 SEHNR, CDR2 FQNEAQ (reference sequence). The time point denotes: blood at routine non-recurrence follow-up after resection. Material for sequencing was whole RNA from tumor, nontumor lung or frozen PBMC, left unsorted.

This chain joins TRBV7-9 and TRBJ2-4; D unresolved. The sample in question was PBMCs, obtained at follow-up. This TCR derives from a male donor with early-stage non-small cell lung cancer. The DNA of the CDR3 is TGTGCCAGCAGCCTCCAAAACATTCAGTACTTC. Protein sequence: CASSLQNIQYF.